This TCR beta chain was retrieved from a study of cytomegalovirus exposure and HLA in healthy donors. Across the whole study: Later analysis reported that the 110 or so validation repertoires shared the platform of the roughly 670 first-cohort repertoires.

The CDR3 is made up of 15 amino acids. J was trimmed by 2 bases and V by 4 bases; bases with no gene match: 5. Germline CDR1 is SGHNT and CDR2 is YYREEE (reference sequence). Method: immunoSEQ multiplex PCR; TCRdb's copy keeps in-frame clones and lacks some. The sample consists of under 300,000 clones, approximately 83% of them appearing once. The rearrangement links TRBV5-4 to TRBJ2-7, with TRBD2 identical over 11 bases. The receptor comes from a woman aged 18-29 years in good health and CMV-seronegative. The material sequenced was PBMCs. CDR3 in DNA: TGTGCCAGCAGCAGAGGGACTAGCGGAGCCTACGAGCAGTACTTC. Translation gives CASSRGTSGAYEQYF.